One and the same sample provided the 27 T cell receptor beta chains below, sequenced in a study of PD-1 blockade in classical Hodgkin lymphoma. Every patient relapsed after autologous stem cell transplantation, and brentuximab vedotin exposure varied. Profiled with immunoSEQ multiplex PCR; TCRdb holds only in-frame clones, not every one. The table has some 150,000 clones, about four fifths seen once. The material was peripheral blood mononuclear cells (PBMCs), obtained before the second cycle of nivolumab. The receptor source for this set is a human donor with classical Hodgkin lymphoma.

The rearrangement uses TRBV29-1 and TRBJ2-5; maybe TRBD2 (6 bases). The germline V gene encodes CDR1 SQVTM and CDR2 ANQGSEA. The V end was cut by 1 base, the J end by 9 bases, with 21 bases between. The CDR3 runs 15 residues. In DNA form, the CDR3 reads TGCAGCGTTGAAGGCGGGACGACAACTATTGGGTCCCAGTACTTC. Translation gives CSVEGGTTTIGSQYF.

CDR3 nucleotides: TGTGCCAGCAGTTTGGATACCACTGAAGCTTTCTTT. Translation: CASSLDTTEAFF. The chain carries TRBV6-5 and TRBJ1-1; D unresolved. The CDR3 is 12 residues long. Trimming removed 4 bases at V and 4 bases at J, with 7 bases between. Germline CDR1 is MNHEY and CDR2 is SVGAGI.

The chain combines TRBV9 with TRBJ2-7, with D hard to call. Germline V gene sequence: CDR1 SGDLS, CDR2 YYNGEE. The V end lost 0 bases, the J end lost 2 bases, and 12 bases lay between the germline ends. CDR3 length: 15 residues. CDR3 region: CASSVGQASPYEQYF. DNA for the CDR3: TGTGCCAGCAGCGTAGGGCAGGCGAGCCCCTACGAGCAGTACTTC.

The chain has TRBV5-1 and TRBJ2-5; perhaps TRBD1 as D (5 bases). Trimming shortened V by 4 bases and J by 3 bases, and 19 bases separated the two germline ends. Germline assignment: CDR1 SGHRS and CDR2 YFSETQ. CDR3 size: 16 residues. Here the CDR3 reads CASSILGQGIEETQYF. The DNA for the CDR3 is TGCGCCAGCAGCATCTTGGGTCAGGGTATCGAAGAGACCCAGTACTTC.

The chain recombines TRBV7-2 with TRBJ1-1; TRBD1 matches at 8 bases. The junction had 13 bases not matched to a gene; V was cut back by 4 bases and J by 6 bases. Germline CDR1 is SGHTA and CDR2 is FQGNSA. The CDR3 runs 16 residues. The CDR3 nucleotides are TGTGCCAGCAGCTCCCCCAGGGGGCTAATCAGGGCTGAAGCTTTCTTT. Protein sequence: CASSSPRGLIRAEAFF.

The sample holds many counts of this clone. The CDR3 region is CASSLTGGNIQYF. In nucleotides, the CDR3 is TGTGCCAGCAGTTTAACAGGGGGGAACATTCAGTACTTC. This chain links TRBV6-1 with TRBJ2-4, with 8 bases identical to TRBD1. Trimming removed 5 bases from V and 7 bases from J; junction bases left unmatched: 4. CDR3 length: 13 residues. Looked up from germline, CDR1 is MNHNS and CDR2 is SASEGT.

The chain is built from TRBV7-6 and TRBJ2-3, with D unclear. Germline V gene sequence: CDR1 SGHVS, CDR2 FNYEAQ. V was cut by 1 base and J by 2 bases, with 7 bases left in between. This CDR3 comprises 14 residues. Written as DNA, the CDR3 is TGTGCCAGCAGCTTAGTGGGATACACAGATACGCAGTATTTT. This gives the protein CASSLVGYTDTQYF.

The V and J genes are TRBV5-6 and TRBJ1-1; D is undetermined. The length of the CDR3 is 13 residues. V lost 0 bases and J 3 bases, leaving 6 bases between the germline ends. Germline lookup yields CDR1 SGHDT and CDR2 YYEEEE. CDR3 in amino acids: CASSLVVDTEAFF. The CDR3 DNA sequence: TGTGCCAGCAGCTTGGTGGTGGACACTGAAGCTTTCTTT.

This clone was detected once. The rearrangement joins TRBV7-9 to TRBJ1-1, with TRBD1 matching 7 bases. Losses at the gene ends were 6 bases for V and 0 bases for J; bases not matched to a gene: 10. The germline V gene has CDR1 SEHNR and CDR2 FQNEAQ (reference sequence). The CDR3 is 16 residues long. In DNA, the CDR3 is TGTGCCAGCAGACGGACAGGATCCGCTGTGAACACTGAAGCTTTCTTT. Translating gives CASRRTGSAVNTEAFF.

The chain recombines TRBV19 with TRBJ1-4; no clear D gene. This CDR3 has 14 residues. V lost 9 bases and J 0 bases, leaving 11 bases between the germline ends. Germline V gene sequence: CDR1 LNHDA, CDR2 SQIVND (reference sequence). CDR3 nucleotide sequence: TGTGCCAGCCAGACTGTTGCAACTAATGAAAAACTGTTTTTT. The encoded protein is CASQTVATNEKLFF.

V and J are TRBV5-1 and TRBJ2-1; no definite D call. This CDR3 has 13 amino acids. V lost 0 bases, J lost 4 bases, and 5 bases lay in between. CDR1 is SGHRS and CDR2 is YFSETQ in the germline V gene. In DNA, the CDR3 is TGCGCCAGCAGCTTGGATAGATACAATGAGCAGTTCTTC. The encoded protein is CASSLDRYNEQFF.

This clone appeared many times. The V gene is TRBV28, the J gene TRBJ2-7; D perhaps matches TRBD1 (6 bases). Germline loops: CDR1 MDHEN, CDR2 SYDVKM. V lost 3 bases to trimming and J lost 4 bases, with 16 bases between them. The CDR3 runs to 15 residues. CDR3 coding DNA: TGTGCCAGCAGTTTTGGTTTAACAGGGAAGTACGAGCAGTACTTC. It translates to CASSFGLTGKYEQYF. The entire variable domain, with the rest obtained from reference TRBV28 and TRBJ2-7, is as follows: DVKVTQSSRYLVKRTGEKVFLECVQDMDHENMFWYRQDPGLGLRLIYFSYDVKMKEKGDIPEGYSVSREKKERFSLILESASTNQTSMYLCASSFGLTGKYEQYFGPGTRLTVT.

The chain employs TRBV2 and TRBJ2-7; D is unclear. The CDR3 has 13 amino acids. From germline, CDR1 is SNHLY and CDR2 FYNNEI. The V end lost 2 bases, the J end lost 2 bases, and 7 bases lay between the germline ends. This chain's CDR3 is CASSELSTYEQYF. The CDR3 region has the DNA TGTGCCAGCAGTGAACTAAGTACCTACGAGCAGTACTTC.

This chain uses TRBV7-3 with TRBJ1-3; D gene uncertain. The CDR3 is 17 amino acids. Looked up from germline, CDR1 is SGHTA and CDR2 is FQGTGA. Trimming removed 2 bases from V and 0 bases from J, with 14 bases in between. The CDR3 coding sequence is TGTGCCAGCAGCTTAGTGGGTGGCAGAATCTCTGGAAACACCATATATTTT. Amino acid sequence: CASSLVGGRISGNTIYF.

The V gene is TRBV4-2, the J gene TRBJ2-7; TRBD2 might be the D (5 bases). Between the trimmed V and J ends, which lost 3 bases and 1 base, there was a span of 7 bases. The CDR3 sequence is 13 residues long. Germline V gene lookup returns CDR1 LGHNA and CDR2 YNFKEQ. CDR3 loop: CASSQDLSYEQYF. CDR3 nucleotides: TGTGCCAGCAGCCAGGACTTGTCCTACGAGCAGTACTTC.

V usage is TRBV7-6 and J usage is TRBJ2-1; the match to TRBD2 covers 7 bases. The germline V gene has CDR1 SGHVS and CDR2 FNYEAQ. The CDR3 sequence is 18 residues long. V lost 2 bases to trimming and J lost 2 bases; unmatched junction nucleotides: 12. The CDR3 bases are TGTGCCAGCAGCTTACTCTATGGCGGCGGGGGAGCCTACAATGAGCAGTTCTTC. This encodes CASSLLYGGGGAYNEQFF.

The chain carries TRBV5-1 and TRBJ2-1; no firm D call. CDR3 length: 16 amino acids. Germline CDR1 SGHRS, CDR2 YFSETQ. V dropped 1 base and J dropped 0 bases, with 11 bases sitting between them. CDR3 sequence: CASSLTLDISYNEQFF. CDR3 nucleotides: TGCGCCAGCAGCTTGACACTGGATATCTCCTACAATGAGCAGTTCTTC.

In nucleotides, the CDR3 is TGTGCCAGCAGGTCCGGGACTAGCCTCTACGAGCAGTACTTC. Residues: CASRSGTSLYEQYF. This chain links TRBV28 with TRBJ2-7; 9 nucleotides match TRBD2. V lost 6 bases and J lost 3; bases outside the gene matches: 6. This CDR3 spans 14 amino acids. In germline, CDR1 is MDHEN, CDR2 SYDVKM.

This clone was seen ten or more times. V and J are TRBV5-1 and TRBJ1-1, with D uncertain. CDR3 length: 14 residues. CDR1 is SGHRS and CDR2 is YFSETQ in the germline V gene. V lost 6 bases, J lost 0 bases, and 12 bases lay in between. The CDR3 protein is CASKKDDMNTEAFF. The CDR3 DNA follows: TGCGCCAGCAAAAAAGACGACATGAACACTGAAGCTTTCTTT.

The chain has TRBV5-6 and TRBJ1-4; D gene unclear. Germline V gene lookup returns CDR1 SGHDT and CDR2 YYEEEE. This CDR3 has 13 residues. Trimming took off 5 bases at V and 0 bases at J, with 5 bases between the two ends. CDR3 in amino acids: CASRQSTNEKLFF. The CDR3 DNA reads as TGTGCCAGCAGGCAGTCAACTAATGAAAAACTGTTTTTT.

The rearrangement joins TRBV29-1 to TRBJ2-2; D is possibly TRBD1 (6 bases). Germline V lookup: CDR1 SQVTM, CDR2 ANQGSEA. This CDR3 has 13 amino acids. V lost 3 bases and J 5 bases, leaving 10 bases between the germline ends. CDR3 DNA: TGCAGCGTTGAGGGGGCATGGACCGGGGAGCTGTTTTTT. Translating gives CSVEGAWTGELFF.

This clone appeared a single time. The chain recombines TRBV18 with TRBJ1-5; 10 bases agree with TRBD1. V shed 5 bases and J 3 bases; nucleotides not matched to a gene: 4. Germline V gene sequence: CDR1 KGHSH, CDR2 LQKENI. The CDR3 extends over 15 amino acids. CDR3 nucleotides: TGTGCCAGCTCAACGGGACAGGGGCACAATCAGCCCCAGCATTTT. Protein sequence: CASSTGQGHNQPQHF.

This sequence joins TRBV7-2 and TRBJ2-4, with a weak D call TRBD2 (5 bases). This CDR3 region has 16 residues. Trimming pared 2 bases from V and 2 bases from J, leaving 13 bases between. CDR1 and CDR2 (germline): SGHTA, FQGNSA. The CDR3 spells CASSLRAGLTKNIQYF. Written as DNA, the CDR3 is TGTGCCAGCAGCTTAAGGGCGGGCCTGACCAAAAACATTCAGTACTTC.

J is TRBJ1-1 and V is TRBV5-6, with 9 positions matching TRBD1. Germline V lookup: CDR1 SGHDT, CDR2 YYEEEE. With 3 bases clipped from V and 5 bases from J, the junction kept 8 bases outside the gene matches. CDR3 size: 15 residues. CDR3 DNA sequence: TGTGCCAGCAGCTCTGGGACAGGGAGAGGTACTGAAGCTTTCTTT. Amino acid sequence: CASSSGTGRGTEAFF.

This sequence joins TRBV12-2 and TRBJ1-5. TRBV12-2 constitutes a pseudogene. The CDR3 is 18 amino acids. CDR3 sequence (DNA): TGTGCAAGTCGCTTAGAACGGGCCCCGGGACAGCGGGGTCAGCCCCAGCATTTT. Encoded protein: CASRLERAPGQRGQPQHF.

V is TRBV9 and J is TRBJ2-4; D is perhaps TRBD1 or TRBD2 (5 bases each). In germline, CDR1 is SGDLS, CDR2 YYNGEE. This CDR3 is built from 16 residues. V shed 3 bases and J shed 1 base, with 14 bases lying between them. CDR3 DNA: TGTGCCAGCAGCGCCCACGGATGGGGGGCCAAAAACATTCAGTACTTC. Its translation: CASSAHGWGAKNIQYF.

This rearrangement joins TRBV7-3 to TRBJ2-1; 8 nucleotides align to TRBD1. Losses at the gene ends were 1 base for V and 7 bases for J; bases not matched to a gene: 6. The CDR3 is made up of 15 amino acids. The germline CDR1 and CDR2 sequences are SGHTA and FQGTGA. DNA for the CDR3: TGTGCCAGCAGCTTAAACGACAGGGGTCAAAATGAGCAGTTCTTC. Protein sequence: CASSLNDRGQNEQFF.